This TCR beta chain is drawn from a study of tumor-infiltrating lymphocytes in primary liver carcinoma. Study details: T1-T3 N0M0 was the stage of the tumors, which were roughly 4.2 to 11 cm across.

Per the germline V gene, CDR1 is WSHSY and CDR2 is SAAADI. CDR3 length: 16 residues. V was clipped by 6 bases and J by 2 bases; unmatched bases: 6. Unsorted whole blood supplied the blood RNA, and germline DNA was isolated too. This clonotype appeared a few times. TCR beta cDNA was prepared out of about 510 ng total RNA by means of a constant-region primer. Three nested multiplex PCR rounds, a slightly modified ARM-PCR method, built the TCR beta libraries. The first two PCR rounds, approximately 10 cycles each, used TRBV1-TRBV30 forward primers and a C-beta reverse primer. Via MiXCR, TCRdb re-called the multiplex PCR reads, giving one row per CDR3 protein. The data contain 330,000 or so distinct CDR3 sequences, 65% of them singletons.

The sample comprised peripheral blood. The TCR originated in a man between 40 and 49 years old with primary liver carcinoma and hepatitis B virus infection. The chain links TRBV10-2 to TRBJ2-5; 13 positions match TRBD2. The CDR3 coding sequence is TGCGCCAGCAGGGGACTAGCGGGAAGGGATCAAGAGACCCAGTACTTC. Protein: CASRGLAGRDQETQYF.